The clone carrying this T cell receptor (beta chain) was counted many times. The sample belongs to a study of T cells in Graves' hyperthyroidism and ophthalmopathy. The CDR3 regions of TCR beta were amplified from RNA transcripts. Primed by the HTBI set, a first-round RT-PCR was run on the TCR CDR3. MiXCR was run by TCRdb on the multiplex PCR reads, yielding one entry per CDR3 protein. The table lists approximately 380,000 distinct CDR3 sequences, 11% to 15% of them singletons. This clonotype originated in a man in his forties or fifties with Graves' ophthalmopathy. The sample comprised blood.

The DNA of the CDR3 is TGTGCCAGCAGCGCCGGACGGACTAGTATGTCAAGGGAGCAGTTCTTC. Translated: CASSAGRTSMSREQFF. The rearrangement uses TRBV9 and TRBJ2-1, with 7 bases aligning to TRBD2. Unmatched junction bases numbered 16, after V lost 3 bases and J lost 10 bases. Germline V CDR1 and CDR2: SGDLS, YYNGEE. This CDR3 is built from 16 residues.